The 15 T cell receptor beta chains below come from one sample, sequenced in a study of T cell responses to AZD1222 COVID-19 vaccine. Assay: immunoSEQ multiplex PCR; the TCRdb copy retains only in-frame clones and omits some. Of under 200,000 clones listed, around nine tenths are singletons. The sample here was peripheral blood, taken 28 days after the second AZD1222 dose. The receptors here all came from an adult who received the AZD1222 COVID-19 vaccine.

The V gene is TRBV5-4, the J gene TRBJ2-3; D is ambiguous. The CDR3 has 12 residues. Germline assignment: CDR1 SGHNT and CDR2 YYREEE (reference sequence). V was pared by 2 bases and J by 3 bases, with 4 bases between. The CDR3 coding sequence is TGTGCCAGCAGCTTTGGGACAGATACGCAGTATTTT. As protein: CASSFGTDTQYF.

Concerning this clone itself: The sample has other DNA sequences that encode this CDR3 too. The genes are TRBV3-1 (or the pseudogene TRBV3-2) and TRBJ1-5; unclear D gene. Germline assignment: CDR1 LGHDT and CDR2 YNNKEL (reference sequence). The CDR3 totals 13 residues. With 1 base removed from V and 6 bases from J, the gap between germline ends came to 7 bases. Here the CDR3 reads CASSQVGGQPQHF. CDR3 in DNA: TGTGCCAGCAGCCAAGTCGGCGGTCAGCCCCAGCATTTT.

Only a few counts were recorded for this clone. The chain uses TRBV12-3 or TRBV12-4 and TRBJ1-2, with 8 bases aligning to TRBD1. The ends lost 7 bases at V and 3 bases at J; junction bases unmatched: 4. This CDR3 has 13 amino acids. CDR3 sequence: CASTMDRDYGYTF. DNA for the CDR3: TGTGCCAGCACCATGGACAGGGACTATGGCTACACCTTC.

The chain has TRBV10-3 and TRBJ2-1; D is uncertain. Germline CDR1 is ENHRY and CDR2 is SYGVKD. This CDR3 has 14 amino acids. V lost 2 bases and J lost 0, with 5 bases in between. CDR3 loop: CAISEDTSYNEQFF. The CDR3 bases are TGTGCCATCAGTGAGGACACCTCCTACAATGAGCAGTTCTTC.

This chain links TRBV9 with TRBJ2-1; 9 bases match TRBD1. This CDR3 is 15 amino acids long. Trimming took 5 bases from V and 0 from J; bases not matched to a gene: 3. The V gene's germline CDR1 is SGDLS and CDR2 YYNGEE. CDR3 sequence: CASSSGQGSYNEQFF. The CDR3 DNA reads TGTGCCAGCAGTTCGGGACAGGGCTCCTACAATGAGCAGTTCTTC.

This clone was recorded once. The chain carries TRBV13 and TRBJ1-6; D remains ambiguous. The CDR3 has 11 residues. CDR1 is PRHDT and CDR2 is FYEKMQ in the germline V gene (reference sequence). The germline V and J ends were trimmed by 4 bases and 7 bases, with 2 bases remaining between them. CDR3 sequence (DNA): TGTGCCAGCAGCTCAAATTCACCCCTCCACTTT. Its protein product is CASSSNSPLHF.

About this clone itself: This same CDR3 is encoded by further DNA sequences in the sample. The chain uses TRBV4-3 and TRBJ1-1; D is undetermined. The V end lost 0 bases, the J end lost 0 bases, and 5 bases lay between the germline ends. The CDR3 spans 14 residues. CDR1 is LGHNA and CDR2 is YSLEER in the germline V gene. The CDR3 DNA is TGCGCCAGCAGCCAAGATCGCGTGAACACTGAAGCTTTCTTT. Translated, it gives CASSQDRVNTEAFF.

The V call is TRBV4-3, the J call TRBJ2-7; TRBD2 matches 9 bases. CDR1 is LGHNA and CDR2 is YSLEER in the germline V gene. CDR3 size: 17 residues. V lost 1 base, J lost 3 bases, and 10 bases stayed unmatched. CDR3 in DNA: TGCGCCAGCAGCCAAGCCCCCGCACAGCGGGGGGTCTACGAGCAGTACTTC. Translated, it gives CASSQAPAQRGVYEQYF.

V usage is TRBV12-5 and J usage is TRBJ1-6; 10 nucleotides match TRBD1. Germline assignment: CDR1 LGHNT and CDR2 FRNRAP. The CDR3 sequence is 16 residues long. With 5 bases clipped from V and 7 bases from J, the junction kept 8 bases outside the gene matches. CDR3 coding DNA: TGTGCTAGTGGTCAAACCGGGACAGGGGCGAATTCACCCCTCCACTTT. This codes for CASGQTGTGANSPLHF.

The chain carries TRBV11-2 and TRBJ2-2; 9 bases map to TRBD1. The trim removed 1 base at V and 4 bases at J, leaving 7 bases unmatched. This CDR3 has 17 amino acids. CDR1 and CDR2 from the germline V gene are SGHAT and FQNNGV. The CDR3 DNA reads as TGTGCCAGCAGCTTAGGTTTCGGACAGGGGCCCACCGGGGAGCTGTTTTTT. Translated: CASSLGFGQGPTGELFF.

The chain has TRBV7-6 and TRBJ2-2; 7 nucleotides agree with TRBD2. Germline V CDR1 and CDR2: SGHVS, FNYEAQ. The CDR3 totals 16 residues. Trimming cost V 1 base and J 0 bases; bases outside gene matches: 2. The CDR3 bases are TGTGCCAGCAGCTTAGAAGCGGGGACGAACACCGGGGAGCTGTTTTTT. This translates into CASSLEAGTNTGELFF.

The genes are TRBV6-2 or TRBV6-3 and TRBJ2-3; D remains unclear. The germline gives CDR1 MNHEY, CDR2 SVGEGT. Deletions cut 4 bases from V and 6 bases from J, with 8 bases between. The CDR3 contains 12 residues. The CDR3 DNA reads as TGTGCCAGCAGTTCACAGAGGGATACGCAGTATTTT. Translated: CASSSQRDTQYF.

The chain employs TRBV6-5 and TRBJ1-2; D unclear. This CDR3 region has 13 residues. V lost 6 bases and J lost 7, with 15 bases in between. Germline loops: CDR1 MNHEY, CDR2 SVGAGI. The CDR3, as DNA: TGTGCCAGCAGAGGCTCTTTCAGAGGTGGCTACACCTTC. Residues: CASRGSFRGGYTF.

V gene TRBV29-1 combines with J gene TRBJ1-2; 8 bases match TRBD1. The germline CDR1 and CDR2 sequences are SQVTM and ANQGSEA. Trimming cost V 7 bases and J 1 base; bases outside gene matches: 8. CDR3 size: 14 residues. The CDR3 reads CSADGTGHNYGYTF. DNA of the CDR3: TGCAGCGCTGACGGGACAGGCCATAACTATGGCTACACCTTC.

The rearrangement uses TRBV30 and TRBJ2-3, with D uncertain. Germline CDR1 and CDR2: GTSNPN and SVGIG (reference sequence). This CDR3 is 14 amino acids long. Trimming shortened V by 4 bases and J by 0 bases, and 11 bases separated the two germline ends. This CDR3 reads CAWNRRSSTDTQYF. CDR3 nucleotide sequence: TGTGCCTGGAACAGACGCTCTAGCACAGATACGCAGTATTTT.